This TCR beta chain was captured in a study of naive and memory T cell subsets. The table lists this clonotype with many counts. The CDR3 is 17 residues long. After removal of 5 bases from V and 4 bases from J, the junction contained 10 bases not matched to a gene. Looked up from germline, CDR1 is SGHTA and CDR2 is FQGNSA. CMV status came from CD4+ T cell IFNgamma after overnight CMV lysate stimulation of fresh PBMCs. Cells stained for CD3, CD4, CD8, CD45RA and CD27 were sorted into four subsets. Two oligonucleotides, mixed equimolar, formed the beta constant-region primer covering TRBC1 and TRBC2. Ligated cDNA was amplified by four rounds of PCR with nested alpha and beta constant-region primers and SP2. MiXCR, run by TCRdb on the UMI-ligation and nested PCR reads, gives a single entry per CDR3 protein. This table holds just over 80,000 distinct CDR3 sequences, about 9.9% found once.

This sequence originates from a human donor in good health. This chain connects TRBV7-2 to TRBJ2-7, with 14 bases matching TRBD2. Sequenced material: naive CD8+ T cells from blood. The CDR3 sequence is CASSKRLAGGPVYEQYF. The CDR3 nucleotides read TGTGCCAGCAGCAAGCGACTAGCGGGAGGGCCGGTTTACGAGCAGTACTTC.